This passage covers 8 T cell receptor beta chains from one sample sequenced in a study of a mutant IDH1 vaccine in newly diagnosed glioma. Only in-frame clones appear in the TCRdb table, and some are missing; sequencing was by immunoSEQ multiplex PCR. Of about 41,000 clones detected, over 75% appear once; the ten largest clones hold 1.5%. Their recognized antigens are unknown. Time point indicated: week 35, safety follow-up. In every dose of vaccine, 300 ug of mutant IDH1 20-mer peptide was given alongside topical imiquimod. The sample here was PBMCs, taken from a glioma patient whose treatment included an IDH1 peptide vaccine. Receptor source: a man aged 35-49 years with glioma.

The V gene is TRBV7-9, the J gene TRBJ1-2; the match to TRBD1 covers 7 bases. The CDR3 length is 15 residues. Germline loops: CDR1 SEHNR, CDR2 FQNEAQ (reference sequence). V lost 1 base and J lost 4; bases outside the gene matches: 6. This chain's CDR3 is CASSLVVDRSYGYTF. In DNA, the CDR3 is TGTGCCAGCAGCTTAGTTGTGGACAGGTCCTATGGCTACACCTTC.

The chain couples TRBV2 to TRBJ1-2, with 7 bases identical to TRBD1. Germline CDR1 SNHLY, CDR2 FYNNEI. The CDR3 is 15 amino acids. V was clipped by 4 bases and J by 6 bases; unmatched bases: 11. This CDR3 is CASSVSTGLRDGYTF. CDR3 in DNA: TGTGCCAGCAGTGTCTCGACAGGGCTAAGGGATGGCTACACCTTC. Using reference TRBV2 and TRBJ1-2 for the parts outside the CDR3, the full variable domain is EPEVTQTPSHQVTQMGQEVILRCVPISNHLYFYWYRQILGQKVEFLVSFYNNEISEKSEIFDDQFSVERPDGSNFTLKIRSTKLEDSAMYFCASSVSTGLRDGYTFGSGTRLTVV.

V usage is TRBV29-1 and J usage is TRBJ1-2; TRBD1 agrees at 10 bases. The CDR3 consists of 13 residues. Germline V CDR1 and CDR2: SQVTM, ANQGSEA. V was pared by 6 bases and J by 8 bases, with 9 bases of the junction left unmatched. The CDR3 loop reads CSVPSGQGSGYTF. The CDR3 nucleotides are TGCAGCGTCCCCTCGGGACAGGGGTCCGGCTACACCTTC.

The V and J genes are TRBV6-1 and TRBJ1-5; D is unresolved. Trimming left V 6 bases short and J 0 bases short, with 3 bases between. This CDR3 spans 12 amino acids. Germline-derived CDR1 and CDR2 are MNHNS and SASEGT. The DNA of the CDR3 is TGTGCCAGCAGGTATAGCAATCAGCCCCAGCATTTT. The encoded protein is CASRYSNQPQHF.

The chain is built from TRBV6-1 and TRBJ2-5; D ambiguous. Trimming took off 2 bases at V and 5 bases at J, with 3 bases between the two ends. Looked up from germline, CDR1 is MNHNS and CDR2 is SASEGT. CDR3 length equals 11 residues. The CDR3 protein is CASSELETQYF. CDR3 coding DNA: TGTGCCAGCAGTGAATTGGAGACCCAGTACTTC.

The CDR3 bases are TGTGCCAGCAGTCCTCGGGGACAGGGGGGGGAAAAACTGTTTTTT. It is translated as CASSPRGQGGEKLFF. The rearrangement joins TRBV27 to TRBJ1-4; TRBD1 matches 11 bases. The CDR3 has 15 residues. CDR1 and CDR2 from the germline V gene are MNHEY and SMNVEV (reference sequence). With V trimmed by 5 bases and J by 8 bases, 7 bases remained unmatched.

The genes are TRBV6-1 and TRBJ1-5; the D gene is possibly TRBD1 (6 bases). The CDR3 spans 14 residues. The germline CDR1 and CDR2 sequences are MNHNS and SASEGT. V was pared by 0 bases and J by 4 bases, with 7 bases between. The CDR3 is CASSEAGGNQPQHF. CDR3 nucleotide sequence: TGTGCCAGCAGTGAAGCAGGGGGTAATCAGCCCCAGCATTTT.

V is TRBV19 and J is TRBJ1-1; D is uncertain. The CDR3 runs to 14 residues. Looked up from germline, CDR1 is LNHDA and CDR2 is SQIVND (reference sequence). Trimming took 2 bases from V and 1 from J, leaving 8 bases between them. The CDR3 DNA follows: TGTGCCAGTAGTATACCAACCCCGAACACTGAAGCTTTCTTT. Translated: CASSIPTPNTEAFF.